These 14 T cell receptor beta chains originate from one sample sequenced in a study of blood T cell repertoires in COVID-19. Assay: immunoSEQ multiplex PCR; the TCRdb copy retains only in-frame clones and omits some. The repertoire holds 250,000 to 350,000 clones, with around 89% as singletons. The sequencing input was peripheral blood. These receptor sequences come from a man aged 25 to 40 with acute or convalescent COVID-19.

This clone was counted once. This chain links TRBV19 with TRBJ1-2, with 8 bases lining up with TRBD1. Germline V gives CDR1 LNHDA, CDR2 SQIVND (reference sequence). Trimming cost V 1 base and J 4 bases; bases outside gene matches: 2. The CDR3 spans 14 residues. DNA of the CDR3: TGTGCCAGTAGTATAGGACAGGGGTCCTATGGCTACACCTTC. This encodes CASSIGQGSYGYTF.

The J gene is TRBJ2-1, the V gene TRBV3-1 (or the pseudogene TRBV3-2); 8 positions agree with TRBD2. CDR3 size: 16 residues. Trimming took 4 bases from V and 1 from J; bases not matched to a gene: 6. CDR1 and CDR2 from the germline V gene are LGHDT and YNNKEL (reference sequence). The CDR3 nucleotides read TGTGCCAGCAGCCCCCCCGGGACTAGGTCCTACAATGAGCAGTTCTTC. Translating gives CASSPPGTRSYNEQFF.

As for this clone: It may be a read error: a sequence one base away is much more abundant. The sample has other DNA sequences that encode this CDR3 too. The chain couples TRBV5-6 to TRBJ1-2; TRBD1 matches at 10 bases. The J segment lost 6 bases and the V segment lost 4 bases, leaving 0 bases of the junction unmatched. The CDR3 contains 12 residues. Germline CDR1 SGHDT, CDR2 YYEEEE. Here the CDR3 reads CASSDRGHGYTF. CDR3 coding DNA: TGTGCCAGCAGCGACAGGGGGCATGGCTACACCTTC. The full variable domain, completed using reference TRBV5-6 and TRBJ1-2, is DAGVTQSPTHLIKTRGQQVTLRCSPKSGHDTVSWYQQALGQGPQFIFQYYEEEERQRGNFPDRFSGHQFPNYSSELNVNALLLGDSALYLCASSDRGHGYTFGSGTRLTVV.

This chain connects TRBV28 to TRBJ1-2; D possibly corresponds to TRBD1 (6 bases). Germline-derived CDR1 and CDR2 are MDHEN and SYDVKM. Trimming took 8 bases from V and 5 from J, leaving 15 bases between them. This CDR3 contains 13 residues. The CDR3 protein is CASYKVRGYGYTF. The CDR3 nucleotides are TGTGCCAGCTATAAAGTCAGGGGATATGGCTACACCTTC.

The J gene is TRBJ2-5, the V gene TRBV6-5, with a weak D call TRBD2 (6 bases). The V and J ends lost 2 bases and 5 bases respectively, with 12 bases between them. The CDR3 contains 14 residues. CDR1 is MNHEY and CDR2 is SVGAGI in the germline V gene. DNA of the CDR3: TGTGCCAGCAGTTACGGACGGCGGGACGAGACCCAGTACTTC. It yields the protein CASSYGRRDETQYF.

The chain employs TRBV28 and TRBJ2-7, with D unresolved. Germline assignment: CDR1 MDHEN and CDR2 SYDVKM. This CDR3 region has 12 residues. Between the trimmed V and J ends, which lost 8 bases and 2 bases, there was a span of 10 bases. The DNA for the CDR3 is TGTGCCAGCGGTTACAGAGCCTACGAGCAGTACTTC. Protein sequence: CASGYRAYEQYF.

As DNA, the CDR3 is TGCGCCAGCAGCCAAGTGACAGCCACAGCTAACTATGGCTACACCTTC. Translating gives CASSQVTATANYGYTF. This chain connects TRBV4-1 to TRBJ1-2; possibly TRBD1 for D (5 bases). CDR1 is MGHRA and CDR2 is YSYEKL in the germline V gene. The CDR3 sequence is 16 residues long. The V end lost 1 base, the J end lost 0 bases, and 12 bases lay between the germline ends.

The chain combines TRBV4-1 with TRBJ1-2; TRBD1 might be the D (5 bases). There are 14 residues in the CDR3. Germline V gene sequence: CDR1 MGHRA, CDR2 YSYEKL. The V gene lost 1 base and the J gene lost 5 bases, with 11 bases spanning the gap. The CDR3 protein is CASSQVGGEYGYTF. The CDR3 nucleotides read TGCGCCAGCAGCCAAGTTGGAGGGGAATATGGCTACACCTTC.

In DNA form, the CDR3 reads TGCGCCAGCAGTTTCAGTAATAATGAAAAACTGTTTTTT. It yields the protein CASSFSNNEKLFF. This chain links TRBV5-1 with TRBJ1-4; D is undetermined. The V and J ends lost 5 bases and 4 bases respectively, with 9 bases between them. Germline CDR1 reads SGHRS; CDR2 reads YFSETQ. This CDR3 contains 13 residues.

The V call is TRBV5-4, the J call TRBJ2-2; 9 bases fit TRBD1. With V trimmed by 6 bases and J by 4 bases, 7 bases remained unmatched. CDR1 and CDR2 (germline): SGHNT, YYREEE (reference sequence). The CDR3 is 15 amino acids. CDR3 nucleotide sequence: TGTGCCAGCACCTTACAGGGGGCGGGCACCGGGGAGCTGTTTTTT. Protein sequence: CASTLQGAGTGELFF.

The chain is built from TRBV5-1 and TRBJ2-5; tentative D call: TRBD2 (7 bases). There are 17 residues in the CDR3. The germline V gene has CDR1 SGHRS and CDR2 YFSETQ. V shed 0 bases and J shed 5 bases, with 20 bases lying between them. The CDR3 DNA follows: TGCGCCAGCAGCTTGGAATATGTGGGGGGGCCGAAGGAGACCCAGTACTTC. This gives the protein CASSLEYVGGPKETQYF.

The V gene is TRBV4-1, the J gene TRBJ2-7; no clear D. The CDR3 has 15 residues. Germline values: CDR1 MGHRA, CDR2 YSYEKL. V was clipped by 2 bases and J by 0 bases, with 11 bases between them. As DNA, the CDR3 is TGCGCCAGCAGCCAATTACAGCTTAGCTCCTACGAGCAGTACTTC. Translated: CASSQLQLSSYEQYF.

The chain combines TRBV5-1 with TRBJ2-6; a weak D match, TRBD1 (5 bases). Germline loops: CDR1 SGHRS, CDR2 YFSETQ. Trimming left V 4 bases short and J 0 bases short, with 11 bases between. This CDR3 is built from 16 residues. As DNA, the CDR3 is TGCGCCAGCAGCGAATACAGGAGCTCTGGGGCCAACGTCCTGACTTTC. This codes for CASSEYRSSGANVLTF.

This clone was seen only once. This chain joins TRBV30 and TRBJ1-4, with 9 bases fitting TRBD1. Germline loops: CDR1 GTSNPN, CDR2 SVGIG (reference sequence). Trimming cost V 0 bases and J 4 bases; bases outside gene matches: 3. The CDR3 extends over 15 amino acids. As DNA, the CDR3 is TGTGCCTGGAGTGTATTGGGACAGGGTAATGAAAAACTGTTTTTT. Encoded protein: CAWSVLGQGNEKLFF.